The 15 T cell receptor beta chains below were found in one sample sequenced in a study of blood T cell repertoires in COVID-19. Libraries were prepared by immunoSEQ multiplex PCR; TCRdb keeps only in-frame clonotypes and omits some of them. This table has roughly 230,000 clones, about 83% appearing once. Material: peripheral blood. The receptors come from a human donor in a cohort sampled during active COVID-19.

This clone appeared many times. The rearrangement joins TRBV7-8 to TRBJ2-7; D remains ambiguous. This CDR3 region has 18 residues. Trimming pared 0 bases from V and 0 bases from J, leaving 18 bases between. Germline values: CDR1 SGHVS, CDR2 FQNEAQ. The CDR3 DNA sequence: TGTGCCAGCAGCTTAGCGCACCGGGTGGAGAAACCCTCCTACGAGCAGTACTTC. Amino acids: CASSLAHRVEKPSYEQYF.

The gene calls are TRBV11-2 and TRBJ1-1, with TRBD1 as a possible D gene (6 bases). V was shortened by 3 bases and J by 1 base, with 9 bases between the two germline ends. Germline V gene sequence: CDR1 SGHAT, CDR2 FQNNGV. The CDR3 covers 14 residues. The CDR3 region has the DNA TGTGCCAGCAGCTTGATCAGGGGGAACACTGAAGCTTTCTTT. Its protein product is CASSLIRGNTEAFF.

The chain couples TRBV6-4 to TRBJ2-1; a weak D match, TRBD1 (5 bases). There are 13 residues in the CDR3. Germline lookup yields CDR1 MRHNA and CDR2 SNTAGT. The germline V and J ends were trimmed by 5 bases and 5 bases, with 10 bases remaining between them. This CDR3 reads CASSTEQDNEQFF. The CDR3 DNA is TGTGCCAGCAGTACGGAACAGGACAATGAGCAGTTCTTC.

This clone appeared once. The chain couples TRBV28 to TRBJ1-1, with D unclear. This CDR3 region has 17 residues. V was pared by 4 bases and J by 4 bases, with 22 bases between. The germline CDR1 and CDR2 sequences are MDHEN and SYDVKM. Here the CDR3 DNA reads TGTGCCAGCAGTTCCCCCCCCCACCGACTAGGAAGCACTGAAGCTTTCTTT. This encodes CASSSPPHRLGSTEAFF.

The chain joins TRBV4-1 to TRBJ1-4; D remains unclear. Germline V gene sequence: CDR1 MGHRA, CDR2 YSYEKL. The V gene lost 2 bases and the J gene lost 4 bases, with 11 bases spanning the gap. The CDR3 totals 15 residues. CDR3 region: CASSQLGALNEKLFF. In DNA, the CDR3 is TGCGCCAGCAGCCAACTGGGAGCTCTTAATGAAAAACTGTTTTTT.

With respect to this clone: Within the sample, other DNA sequences also encode this same CDR3. V is TRBV19 and J is TRBJ2-7; D may be TRBD2 (6 bases). Germline CDR1 LNHDA, CDR2 SQIVND (reference sequence). This CDR3 contains 13 residues. V was clipped by 5 bases and J by 7 bases, with 15 bases between them. This CDR3 reads CASSGRGRGEQYF. CDR3 DNA: TGTGCCAGTAGTGGGCGGGGCCGGGGGGAGCAGTACTTC.

This clone occurred once. The chain is built from TRBV2 and TRBJ2-7; 7 nucleotides line up with TRBD2. In germline, CDR1 is SNHLY, CDR2 FYNNEI. Trimming at V came to 2 bases and at J to 7 bases, leaving 2 bases not matched to a gene. The CDR3 sequence is 12 residues long. CDR3 residues: CASSERGGEQYF. The DNA for the CDR3 is TGTGCCAGCAGTGAACGGGGAGGGGAGCAGTACTTC.

The chain combines TRBV18 with TRBJ2-7, with D perhaps matching TRBD1 (5 bases). The CDR3 covers 15 residues. V lost 5 bases and J 1 base, leaving 15 bases between the germline ends. The germline gives CDR1 KGHSH, CDR2 LQKENI. CDR3: CASSTKATVSYEQYF. For the CDR3, the DNA is TGTGCCAGCTCAACTAAGGCGACAGTTTCCTACGAGCAGTACTTC.

The chain employs TRBV3-1 (or the pseudogene TRBV3-2) and TRBJ2-4; D possibly corresponds to TRBD2 (6 bases). V lost 4 bases to trimming and J lost 8 bases, with 12 bases between them. The length of the CDR3 is 13 residues. The germline gives CDR1 LGHDT, CDR2 YNNKEL (reference sequence). DNA for the CDR3: TGTGCCAGCAGCCGGACGGGGGTAGACATTCAGTACTTC. This encodes CASSRTGVDIQYF.

J is TRBJ1-5 and V is TRBV10-3; D is ambiguous. V was shortened by 3 bases and J by 6 bases, with 9 bases between the two germline ends. The CDR3 loop spans 13 amino acids. Per the germline V gene, CDR1 is ENHRY and CDR2 is SYGVKD. CDR3 residues: CAISDEGTQPQHF. The CDR3 DNA reads as TGTGCCATCAGTGACGAGGGTACTCAGCCCCAGCATTTT.

The J gene is TRBJ2-3, the V gene TRBV5-4; 8 positions agree with TRBD2. The CDR3 is 15 amino acids. Germline V gene lookup returns CDR1 SGHNT and CDR2 YYREEE (reference sequence). Germline trimming cut 4 bases from V and 4 bases from J; bases unmatched to any gene: 8. CDR3 residues: CASSEPGLVADTQYF. DNA for the CDR3: TGTGCCAGCAGCGAACCGGGACTAGTAGCAGATACGCAGTATTTT.

The chain is built from TRBV15 and TRBJ2-5; D might be TRBD2 (5 bases). This CDR3 has 14 residues. V was trimmed by 1 base and J by 7 bases, leaving 13 bases between them. Germline V gene sequence: CDR1 LNHNV, CDR2 YYDKDF (reference sequence). CDR3 amino acids: CATSRGGDGGTQYF. CDR3 nucleotides: TGTGCCACCAGCAGAGGGGGTGACGGAGGGACCCAGTACTTC.

The chain uses TRBV7-2 and TRBJ2-5, with D possibly TRBD2 on 5 matching bases. The V end was cut by 1 base, the J end by 4 bases, with 16 bases between. The germline gives CDR1 SGHTA, CDR2 FQGNSA. There are 16 residues in the CDR3. In DNA, the CDR3 is TGTGCCAGCAGCTTAGGTCCCCGGGGAATTGGAGAGACCCAGTACTTC. It encodes CASSLGPRGIGETQYF.

This clone was detected a few times. The chain recombines TRBV9 with TRBJ1-3, with D tentatively TRBD1 (5 bases). Trimming cost V 0 bases and J 2 bases, with 9 bases left between them. This CDR3 has 15 amino acids. CDR1 SGDLS and CDR2 YYNGEE come from the germline V gene. The CDR3 nucleotides read TGTGCCAGCAGCGTAGGGGGGGAAGCTGGAAACACCATATATTTT. Translated: CASSVGGEAGNTIYF.

This clone appeared a single time. The V and J genes are TRBV9 and TRBJ2-5, with D maybe TRBD2 (5 bases). The length of the CDR3 is 16 residues. V was cut by 0 bases and J by 4 bases, with 16 bases left in between. The germline gives CDR1 SGDLS, CDR2 YYNGEE. Here the CDR3 DNA reads TGTGCCAGCAGCGTAGGGCTCGTCAGGCGGGCAGAGACCCAGTACTTC. Translated, it gives CASSVGLVRRAETQYF.